The 16 T cell receptor beta chains in this list originate from one sample, sequenced in a study of T cell responses to AZD1222 COVID-19 vaccine. Method: immunoSEQ multiplex PCR; TCRdb's copy keeps in-frame clones and lacks some. The data show 100,000 to 150,000 clones, over 90% seen once. This sample comprised peripheral blood, obtained on day 0 of AZD1222 vaccination. Every receptor here comes from an adult in good health.

The CDR3: CASQTGSGNTIYF. CDR3 sequence (DNA): TGTGCCAGCCAGACGGGCTCTGGAAACACCATATATTTT. The chain combines TRBV6-5 with TRBJ1-3; D not certain. Trimming removed 8 bases from V and 0 bases from J, with 8 bases in between. Germline loops: CDR1 MNHEY, CDR2 SVGAGI. This CDR3 contains 13 residues.

The chain employs TRBV6-5 and TRBJ2-5, with D uncertain. The CDR3 has 12 amino acids. Germline-derived CDR1 and CDR2 are MNHEY and SVGAGI. Trimming removed 5 bases at V and 7 bases at J, with 11 bases between. The CDR3 loop is CASSPSVGTQYF. CDR3 nucleotides: TGTGCCAGCAGTCCTAGTGTGGGGACCCAGTACTTC.

This clone was detected once. V usage is TRBV23-1 and J usage is TRBJ2-7; the D gene is possibly TRBD1 (5 bases). TRBV23-1 is assigned to the ORF class and has an uncertain function. V gave up 8 bases and J gave up 3 bases, with 20 bases separating them. This CDR3 comprises 15 residues. CDR3 loop: CASGPKKDRDYEQYF. The DNA for the CDR3 is TGCGCCAGCGGACCCAAAAAAGACAGAGACTACGAGCAGTACTTC.

The chain carries TRBV6-4 and TRBJ2-1, with TRBD1 matching over 10 bases. Germline V lookup: CDR1 MRHNA, CDR2 SNTAGT. This CDR3 contains 15 residues. V shed 8 bases and J 4 bases; nucleotides not matched to a gene: 8. As DNA, the CDR3 is TGTGCCAGCGGGGAAGGGGGACAGGGGTACAATGAGCAGTTCTTC. Its protein product is CASGEGGQGYNEQFF.

The rearrangement links TRBV5-1 to TRBJ2-7; TRBD2 might be the D (6 bases). Trimming shortened V by 4 bases and J by 0 bases, and 11 bases separated the two germline ends. From germline, CDR1 is SGHRS and CDR2 YFSETQ. This CDR3 has 14 residues. CDR3 protein: CASSGWDSSYEQYF. In DNA form, the CDR3 reads TGCGCCAGCAGCGGTTGGGACTCCTCCTACGAGCAGTACTTC.

V gene TRBV29-1 combines with J gene TRBJ1-1, with a tentative D call TRBD1 (6 bases). V was cut by 6 bases and J by 2 bases, with 10 bases left in between. The V gene's germline CDR1 is SQVTM and CDR2 ANQGSEA. There are 12 residues in the CDR3. The CDR3 is CSVVDSNTEAFF. The DNA of the CDR3 is TGCAGCGTGGTGGACAGTAACACTGAAGCTTTCTTT. Looking up the rest from reference TRBV29-1 and TRBJ1-1 gives the full variable domain: SAVISQKPSRDICQRGTSLTIQCQVDSQVTMMFWYRQQPGQSLTLIATANQGSEATYESGFVIDKFPISRPNLTFSTLTVSNMSPEDSSIYLCSVVDSNTEAFFGQGTRLTVV.

In DNA form, the CDR3 reads TGTGCCAGTAGACCCGTTAGCGGGATATGGGAGCTGTTTTTT. Protein sequence: CASRPVSGIWELFF. This chain links TRBV19 with TRBJ2-2; 8 nucleotides match TRBD2. This CDR3 contains 14 residues. Germline CDR1 and CDR2: LNHDA and SQIVND (reference sequence). With V trimmed by 6 bases and J by 9 bases, 9 bases remained unmatched.

This sequence joins TRBV7-2 and TRBJ1-5, with a tentative D call TRBD1 (6 bases). The ends were cut back, 2 bases at V and 5 bases at J, with 7 bases in the middle. The CDR3 contains 13 residues. Germline CDR1 SGHTA, CDR2 FQGNSA. Here the CDR3 DNA reads TGTGCCAGCAGCTTATCAGGGGATCAGCCCCAGCATTTT. Its protein is CASSLSGDQPQHF.

The chain employs TRBV6-5 and TRBJ2-5; 8 bases line up with TRBD1. This CDR3 region has 11 residues. The germline V gene has CDR1 MNHEY and CDR2 SVGAGI. Germline trimming cut 11 bases from V and 5 bases from J; bases unmatched to any gene: 4. The CDR3 nucleotides read TGTGCCGGTCGACAGGGGGAGACCCAGTACTTC. Protein: CAGRQGETQYF.

The gene calls are TRBV19 and TRBJ1-2; tentative D call: TRBD1 (5 bases). The CDR3 sequence is 15 residues long. V lost 0 bases and J 4 bases, leaving 12 bases between the germline ends. Germline V gene sequence: CDR1 LNHDA, CDR2 SQIVND (reference sequence). CDR3 residues: CASSIEGKGAYGYTF. The CDR3 nucleotides read TGTGCCAGTAGTATAGAAGGGAAAGGGGCCTATGGCTACACCTTC.

The gene calls are TRBV18 and TRBJ2-1, with D perhaps matching TRBD1 (6 bases). The CDR3 is made up of 13 amino acids. Trimming took off 4 bases at V and 8 bases at J, with 12 bases between the two ends. Germline CDR1 is KGHSH and CDR2 is LQKENI. The CDR3 DNA follows: TGTGCCAGCTCACTGAACAGGGCCGATGAGCAGTTCTTC. It encodes CASSLNRADEQFF. The entire variable domain, with the rest obtained from reference TRBV18 and TRBJ2-1, is as follows: NAGVMQNPRHLVRRRGQEARLRCSPMKGHSHVYWYRQLPEEGLKFMVYLQKENIIDESGMPKERFSAEFPKEGPSILRIQQVVRGDSAAYFCASSLNRADEQFFGPGTRLTVL.

This clone was observed a handful of times. This rearrangement joins TRBV7-9 to TRBJ1-2, with a weak D call TRBD1 (6 bases). The CDR3 is 15 residues long. The V and J ends lost 3 bases and 4 bases respectively, with 15 bases between them. Germline V gene data show CDR1 as SEHNR and CDR2 as FQNEAQ (reference sequence). Written as DNA, the CDR3 is TGTGCCAGCAGCTTGGGGGCCCCCGGTCCCTATGGCTACACCTTC. Protein: CASSLGAPGPYGYTF.

V and J are TRBV3-1 (or the pseudogene TRBV3-2) and TRBJ2-2; 8 bases map to TRBD2. Germline V gene lookup returns CDR1 LGHDT and CDR2 YNNKEL (reference sequence). Unmatched junction bases numbered 8, after V lost 2 bases and J lost 3 bases. This CDR3 region has 17 residues. CDR3 amino acids: CASSQIWSSGYTGELFF. The CDR3 DNA is TGTGCCAGCAGCCAAATATGGTCTAGCGGGTACACCGGGGAGCTGTTTTTT.

This clone occurred once. The CDR3 here is CATSDPGEETQYF. The CDR3 DNA follows: TGTGCCACCAGTGATCCGGGAGAAGAGACCCAGTACTTC. This chain connects TRBV24-1 to TRBJ2-5; tentative D call: TRBD2 (6 bases). The CDR3 totals 13 residues. Deletions cut 3 bases from V and 3 bases from J, with 7 bases between. Germline V gene lookup returns CDR1 KGHDR and CDR2 SFDVKD.

The rearrangement links TRBV30 to TRBJ2-1; 8 bases are shared with TRBD2. Germline lookup yields CDR1 GTSNPN and CDR2 SVGIG (reference sequence). V trimming: 1 base; J trimming: 12 bases; junction bases outside the gene matches: 14. The CDR3 totals 15 residues. The CDR3 region is CAWSGASGLRGGQFF. The CDR3 nucleotides are TGTGCCTGGAGTGGGGCTAGCGGACTCCGGGGGGGGCAGTTCTTC. Full variable domain (remainder filled in from reference TRBV30 and TRBJ2-1): SQTIHQWPATLVQPVGSPLSLECTVEGTSNPNLYWYRQAAGRGLQLLFYSVGIGQISSEVPQNLSASRPQDRQFILSSKKLLLSDSGFYLCAWSGASGLRGGQFFGPGTRLTVL.

This rearrangement joins TRBV7-9 to TRBJ1-4; D call uncertain. Trimming took off 2 bases at V and 8 bases at J, with 12 bases between the two ends. CDR3 length equals 14 residues. Germline V lookup: CDR1 SEHNR, CDR2 FQNEAQ (reference sequence). CDR3 residues: CASSLKRGMEKLFF. Here the CDR3 DNA reads TGTGCCAGCAGCTTAAAACGAGGGATGGAAAAACTGTTTTTT.